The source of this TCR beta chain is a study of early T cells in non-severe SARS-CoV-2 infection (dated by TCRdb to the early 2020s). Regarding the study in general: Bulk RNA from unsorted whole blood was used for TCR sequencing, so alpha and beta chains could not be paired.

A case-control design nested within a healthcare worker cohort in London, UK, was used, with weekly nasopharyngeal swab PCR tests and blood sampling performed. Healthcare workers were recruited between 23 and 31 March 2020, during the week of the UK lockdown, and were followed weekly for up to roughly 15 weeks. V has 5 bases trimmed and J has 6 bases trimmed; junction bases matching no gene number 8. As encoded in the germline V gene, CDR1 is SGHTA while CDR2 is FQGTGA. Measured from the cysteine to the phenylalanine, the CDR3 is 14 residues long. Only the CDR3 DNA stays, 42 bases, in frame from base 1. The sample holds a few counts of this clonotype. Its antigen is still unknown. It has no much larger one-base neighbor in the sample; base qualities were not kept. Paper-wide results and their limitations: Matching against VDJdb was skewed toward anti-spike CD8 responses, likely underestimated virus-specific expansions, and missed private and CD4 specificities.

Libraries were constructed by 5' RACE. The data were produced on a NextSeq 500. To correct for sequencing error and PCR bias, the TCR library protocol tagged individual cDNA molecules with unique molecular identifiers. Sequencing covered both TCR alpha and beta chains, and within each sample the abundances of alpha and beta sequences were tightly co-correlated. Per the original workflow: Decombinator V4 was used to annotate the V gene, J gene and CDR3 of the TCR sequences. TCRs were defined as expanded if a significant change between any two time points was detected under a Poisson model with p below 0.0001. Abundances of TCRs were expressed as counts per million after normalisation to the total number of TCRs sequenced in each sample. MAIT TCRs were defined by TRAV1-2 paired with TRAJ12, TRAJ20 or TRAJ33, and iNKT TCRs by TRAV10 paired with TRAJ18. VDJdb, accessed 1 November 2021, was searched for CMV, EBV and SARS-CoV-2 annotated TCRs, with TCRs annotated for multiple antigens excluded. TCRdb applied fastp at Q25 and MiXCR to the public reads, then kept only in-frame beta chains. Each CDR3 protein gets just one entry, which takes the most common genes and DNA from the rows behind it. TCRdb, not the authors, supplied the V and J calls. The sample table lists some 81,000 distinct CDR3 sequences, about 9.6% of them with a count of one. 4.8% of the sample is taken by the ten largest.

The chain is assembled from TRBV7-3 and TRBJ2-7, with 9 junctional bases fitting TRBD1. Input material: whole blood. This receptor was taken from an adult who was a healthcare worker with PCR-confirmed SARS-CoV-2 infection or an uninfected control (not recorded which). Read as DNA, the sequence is TGTGCCAGCAGCCTCGGGACAGGGCCTTTCGAGCAGTACTTC. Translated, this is CASSLGTGPFEQYF.